Following are 6 T cell receptor beta chains from one sample sequenced in a study of blood T cell repertoires in COVID-19. Method: immunoSEQ multiplex PCR; TCRdb's copy keeps in-frame clones and lacks some. This table holds around 48,000 clones, roughly 86% found once. Sequencing was done on a sample of peripheral blood. Source of these receptors: a man between 60 and 75 years old with active or convalescent COVID-19.

The genes are TRBV19 and TRBJ2-5, with 9 bases matching TRBD1. Germline values: CDR1 LNHDA, CDR2 SQIVND (reference sequence). The CDR3 contains 15 residues. V trimming: 5 bases; J trimming: 4 bases; junction bases outside the gene matches: 8. This chain's CDR3 is CASSAGTGNGETQYF. As DNA, the CDR3 is TGTGCCAGTAGTGCCGGGACAGGGAATGGAGAGACCCAGTACTTC.

The V and J genes are TRBV5-1 and TRBJ2-5; D remains ambiguous. This CDR3 is built from 12 residues. Germline V gene sequence: CDR1 SGHRS, CDR2 YFSETQ. V lost 4 bases and J 5 bases, leaving 9 bases between the germline ends. CDR3 residues: CASSLPGETQYF. The CDR3 DNA reads as TGCGCCAGCAGCCTACCAGGCGAGACCCAGTACTTC.

This chain uses TRBV5-1 with TRBJ2-2, with 9 bases lining up with TRBD1. The CDR3 spans 14 residues. Germline V CDR1 and CDR2: SGHRS, YFSETQ. After removal of 0 bases from V and 6 bases from J, the junction contained 0 bases not matched to a gene. The CDR3 spells CASSLGTGAGELFF. DNA for the CDR3: TGCGCCAGCAGCTTGGGGACAGGGGCCGGGGAGCTGTTTTTT.

The chain joins TRBV5-1 to TRBJ2-2; D may be TRBD2 (6 bases). Germline V gives CDR1 SGHRS, CDR2 YFSETQ. CDR3 length: 16 amino acids. V lost 4 bases, J lost 5 bases, and 18 bases lay in between. In DNA, the CDR3 is TGCGCCAGCAGCCTGGGGCCCGGCGGGGTGACCGGGGAGCTGTTTTTT. The encoded protein is CASSLGPGGVTGELFF.

The chain recombines TRBV10-3 with TRBJ2-1; 14 bases agree with TRBD2. This CDR3 is 19 amino acids long. Unmatched junction bases numbered 9, after V lost 5 bases and J lost 0 bases. The germline gives CDR1 ENHRY, CDR2 SYGVKD. The CDR3 region is CAISPRTSGGRSSYNEQFF. The CDR3 region has the DNA TGTGCCATCAGTCCCCGGACTAGCGGGGGGAGAAGCTCCTACAATGAGCAGTTCTTC.

The chain uses TRBV7-2 and TRBJ1-1; no clear D. V dropped 5 bases and J dropped 4 bases, with 14 bases sitting between them. Germline CDR1 is SGHTA and CDR2 is FQGNSA. The CDR3 runs 14 residues. The DNA for the CDR3 is TGTGCCAGCAGCCGTGGCGGTTTGGGCACTGAAGCTTTCTTT. Protein product: CASSRGGLGTEAFF.